Listed here is a single T cell receptor beta chain. The authors ran the assay at deep level. Profiled with immunoSEQ multiplex PCR; TCRdb holds only in-frame clones, not every one. Of about 87,000 clones listed, around half are singletons. The sample originates from a study of shared clonotypes between healthy human individuals. This sequence originates from a middle-aged woman in good health. Some clones in this sample may be carry-over from other donors' samples. The specimen was PBMCs.

The CDR3 loop is CASSFRTGGANEKLFF. DNA for the CDR3: TGTGCCAGCAGCTTTAGGACAGGGGGAGCTAATGAAAAACTGTTTTTT. The gene calls are TRBV7-9 and TRBJ1-4, with 10 bases identical to TRBD1. CDR3 length: 16 amino acids. J lost 3 bases, V lost 3 bases, and 4 bases had no gene match. CDR1 is SEHNR and CDR2 is FQNEAQ in the germline V gene (reference sequence).